This T cell receptor (beta chain) was sequenced in a study of CXCR3-negative and CXCR3-positive naive CD8 T cells. Findings and limits, study-wide: CXCR3 expression dropped partially after cryopreservation, and most assays relied on fresh PBMCs. Similar levels of surface CD5 were seen between naive subsets; TCR strength was inferred from TRB CDR3 properties. Hydrophobicity was higher for TRB CDR3s found in CXCR3-positive naive cells than in CXCR3-negative naive cells.

To note about this clonotype: What it recognizes is unknown.

UMI-labeled 5' RACE yielded the TRB cDNA libraries. TCRdb re-called the 5' RACE reads; one entry per CDR3 protein, DNA not given. The listing contains some 150,000 distinct CDR3 sequences. This receptor was identified in a human donor in good health. Some clones in this sample may be carry-over from other donors' samples. Material for sequencing was naive CXCR3+ CD8+ T cells from blood. Noted subset: CD45RO-CCR7+CD27+CD95- naive CD8+ T cells expressing CXCR3 (TNR3+).

The CDR3 is CSVPSGGTEAFF. The rearrangement links TRBV29-1 to TRBJ1-1; as DNA is missing, the TRBD1 call by TCRdb cannot be tested. From germline, CDR1 is SQVTM and CDR2 ANQGSEA. The CDR3 totals 12 residues.